Below are 23 T cell receptor beta chains sequenced from a single sample in a study of neurological immune-mediated disorders. TCRdb fed the 5' RACE reads into MiXCR, producing one record per CDR3 protein. The table lists about 24,000 distinct CDR3 sequences, about 6.7% of them singletons, with about 4.9% in the top ten. The sequencing input was PBMCs. These receptors all come from a woman in her 40s in good health.

This clonotype was found many times. This chain links TRBV7-2 with TRBJ2-7; 11 nucleotides line up with TRBD2. The CDR3 runs to 13 residues. CDR1 is SGHTA and CDR2 is FQGNSA in the germline V gene. V gave up 5 bases and J gave up 4 bases; unmatched junction bases: 1. In DNA, the CDR3 is TGTGCCAGCAGCCGACTAGCGGGGTACGAGCAGTACTTC. Its protein is CASSRLAGYEQYF.

This clonotype showed up many times. J is TRBJ2-2 and V is TRBV5-1; D is perhaps TRBD1 or TRBD2 (5 bases each). CDR3 size: 16 residues. Germline assignment: CDR1 SGHRS and CDR2 YFSETQ. Trimming removed 4 bases at V and 0 bases at J, with 13 bases between. The CDR3 sequence: CASSPGTAPNTGELFF. The DNA for the CDR3 is TGCGCCAGCAGCCCTGGGACGGCCCCGAACACCGGGGAGCTGTTTTTT.

This clonotype was seen at least ten times. This chain links TRBV28 with TRBJ2-1; TRBD2 agrees at 9 bases. CDR1 MDHEN and CDR2 SYDVKM come from the germline V gene. With 3 bases clipped from V and 2 bases from J, the junction kept 5 bases outside the gene matches. This CDR3 has 16 amino acids. For the CDR3, the DNA is TGTGCCAGCAGTTTTTCTAGCGGGAACACCTACAATGAGCAGTTCTTC. Amino acid sequence: CASSFSSGNTYNEQFF.

This clonotype was seen ten or more times. The V call is TRBV27, the J call TRBJ2-5; possibly TRBD2 for D (7 bases). From germline, CDR1 is MNHEY and CDR2 SMNVEV (reference sequence). Trimming shortened V by 7 bases and J by 9 bases, and 24 bases separated the two germline ends. The CDR3 loop spans 15 amino acids. CDR3 nucleotide sequence: TGTGCCAGCAACAGCGGGGCTGCGGGAGAGGGGGCCCAGTACTTC. Its translation: CASNSGAAGEGAQYF.

This clonotype was recorded many times. V and J are TRBV14 and TRBJ2-5; D ambiguous. Germline CDR1 reads SGHDN; CDR2 reads FVKESK. Between the trimmed V and J ends, which lost 6 bases and 0 bases, there was a span of 11 bases. The CDR3 totals 14 residues. CDR3 loop: CASSLIRDQETQYF. CDR3 coding DNA: TGTGCCAGCAGTCTAATCCGGGACCAAGAGACCCAGTACTTC.

This clonotype was seen many times. The CDR3 DNA is TGCAGTGCACAGGGTCTCTACAATGAGCAGTTCTTC. This gives the protein CSAQGLYNEQFF. The genes are TRBV20-1 and TRBJ2-1; the D gene is possibly TRBD1 (6 bases). V was cut by 6 bases and J by 3 bases, with 9 bases left in between. Germline values: CDR1 DFQATT, CDR2 SNEGSKA (reference sequence). This CDR3 is built from 12 residues.

This clonotype was seen ten or more times. The chain has TRBV6-5 and TRBJ2-7, with a possible D match to TRBD2 (6 bases). Trimming removed 5 bases at V and 3 bases at J, with 17 bases between. This CDR3 has 15 amino acids. Germline assignment: CDR1 MNHEY and CDR2 SVGAGI. The DNA for the CDR3 is TGTGCCAGCAGTCCCTGGGGTACGGGGGACTACGAGCAGTACTTC. It translates to CASSPWGTGDYEQYF.

This clonotype was observed many times. CDR3 bases: TGCAGTGCCCGCGAGCCGGGGCTTGAAAAACTGTTTTTT. It encodes CSAREPGLEKLFF. The chain links TRBV20-1 to TRBJ1-4, with D possibly TRBD1 on 5 matching bases. Germline V CDR1 and CDR2: DFQATT, SNEGSKA (reference sequence). The V gene lost 6 bases and the J gene lost 7 bases, with 15 bases spanning the gap. The CDR3 is 13 amino acids.

This clonotype was counted many times. The chain's CDR3 is CASSLVAPPGDEQYF. CDR3 in DNA: TGCGCCAGCAGCTTGGTAGCACCCCCCGGGGACGAGCAGTACTTC. This sequence joins TRBV5-1 and TRBJ2-7, with a possible D match to TRBD2 (5 bases). The germline CDR1 and CDR2 sequences are SGHRS and YFSETQ. The CDR3 extends over 15 amino acids. V was pared by 0 bases and J by 5 bases, with 15 bases between.

This clonotype has at least ten counts. The chain recombines TRBV7-2 with TRBJ2-3; D might be TRBD2 (5 bases). Trimming removed 0 bases at V and 0 bases at J, with 13 bases between. CDR1 SGHTA and CDR2 FQGNSA come from the germline V gene. This CDR3 region has 17 residues. For the CDR3, the DNA is TGTGCCAGCAGCTTAGCGCTGGCGGGCTACAGCACAGATACGCAGTATTTT. It yields the protein CASSLALAGYSTDTQYF.

This clonotype has a count of ten or more. The chain couples TRBV29-1 to TRBJ2-7, with TRBD1 identical over 8 bases. V shed 1 base, J shed 6 bases, and the junction held 2 bases outside the gene matches. This CDR3 is 12 amino acids long. Per germline, CDR1 SQVTM and CDR2 ANQGSEA. The DNA for the CDR3 is TGCAGCGTTGAAGCAGGGGGCGGCGAGCAGTACTTC. It yields the protein CSVEAGGGEQYF.

This clonotype was counted ten times or more. The chain has TRBV24-1 and TRBJ2-1; D not certain. Germline V gene data show CDR1 as KGHDR and CDR2 as SFDVKD. This CDR3 is built from 16 residues. With 3 bases removed from V and 5 bases from J, the gap between germline ends came to 16 bases. DNA for the CDR3: TGTGCCACCAGTGATCCGATCTGGACGGATAACAATGAGCAGTTCTTC. Translating gives CATSDPIWTDNNEQFF.

This clonotype was recorded at least ten times. The chain has TRBV20-1 and TRBJ2-5; no reliable D call. Germline values: CDR1 DFQATT, CDR2 SNEGSKA (reference sequence). The CDR3 is 14 residues long. The V end was cut by 1 base, the J end by 3 bases, with 12 bases between. CDR3 loop: CSARGELKEETQYF. In DNA, the CDR3 is TGCAGTGCTAGAGGAGAACTAAAGGAAGAGACCCAGTACTTC.

This clonotype was recorded many times. The V and J genes are TRBV6-5 and TRBJ2-2, with D hard to call. The V and J ends lost 0 bases and 6 bases respectively, with 14 bases between them. Per germline, CDR1 MNHEY and CDR2 SVGAGI. CDR3 length: 16 amino acids. The CDR3 loop reads CASSYSISEVAGELFF. As DNA, the CDR3 is TGTGCCAGCAGTTACTCGATTTCGGAAGTGGCCGGGGAGCTGTTTTTT.

There are many counts of this clonotype. The chain carries TRBV10-3 and TRBJ1-1, with D perhaps TRBD1 (6 bases). V was trimmed by 11 bases and J by 4 bases, leaving 17 bases between them. From germline, CDR1 is ENHRY and CDR2 SYGVKD. CDR3 length equals 13 residues. This chain's CDR3 is CAVTGTQGTEAFF. CDR3 in DNA: TGTGCCGTCACCGGGACACAGGGCACTGAAGCTTTCTTT.

In its sample, this clonotype is medium-sized. The chain employs TRBV11-2 and TRBJ2-5; the D is unclear. The germline CDR1 and CDR2 sequences are SGHAT and FQNNGV. The CDR3 is 15 residues long. Trimming removed 2 bases at V and 4 bases at J, with 14 bases between. CDR3 coding DNA: TGTGCCAGCAGCTTAAAGAGCACAGCCGTAGAGACCCAGTACTTC. Residues: CASSLKSTAVETQYF. Filled out from reference TRBV11-2 and TRBJ2-5, the complete variable domain reads EAGVAQSPRYKIIEKRQSVAFWCNPISGHATLYWYQQILGQGPKLLIQFQNNGVVDDSQLPKDRFSAERLKGVDSTLKIQPAKLEDSAVYLCASSLKSTAVETQYFGPGTRLLVL.

This clonotype was detected many times. The rearrangement uses TRBV7-2 and TRBJ2-1; TRBD2 matches at 14 bases. CDR1 and CDR2 from the germline V gene are SGHTA and FQGNSA. J lost 7 bases, V lost 6 bases, and 8 bases had no gene match. The CDR3 loop spans 16 amino acids. CDR3 sequence reads: CASRSPGLAGVNEQFF. DNA of the CDR3: TGTGCCAGCAGGTCCCCGGGACTAGCGGGAGTAAATGAGCAGTTCTTC.

This clonotype was picked up many times. The J gene is TRBJ1-1, the V gene TRBV5-1, with D unclear. The V and J ends lost 1 base and 0 bases respectively, with 7 bases between them. The CDR3 is made up of 14 amino acids. Germline V lookup: CDR1 SGHRS, CDR2 YFSETQ. CDR3 sequence (DNA): TGCGCCAGCAGCTTGAACATCATGAACACTGAAGCTTTCTTT. This sequence encodes CASSLNIMNTEAFF.

This clonotype showed up many times. The chain recombines TRBV29-1 with TRBJ2-7; 7 bases match TRBD2. The germline CDR1 and CDR2 sequences are SQVTM and ANQGSEA. With V trimmed by 2 bases and J by 7 bases, 8 bases remained unmatched. The CDR3 has 13 amino acids. The CDR3 protein is CSVETKVAGEQYF. Here the CDR3 DNA reads TGCAGCGTTGAAACAAAGGTAGCGGGTGAGCAGTACTTC.

Sample share makes this clonotype medium-sized. V and J are TRBV12-3 or TRBV12-4 and TRBJ2-5, with 10 bases fitting TRBD2. CDR3 length: 15 amino acids. V shed 5 bases, J shed 1 base, and the junction held 4 bases outside the gene matches. CDR3 coding DNA: TGTGCCAGCAGTCTCGGACTAGCGGCCCAAGAGACCCAGTACTTC. Protein product: CASSLGLAAQETQYF.

This clonotype was counted at least ten times. The CDR3 DNA reads TGTGCCAGCAACTTAGCGGGAGGGGCGAACACCGGGGAGCTGTTTTTT. It is translated as CASNLAGGANTGELFF. The V gene is TRBV12-3 or TRBV12-4, the J gene TRBJ2-2; TRBD2 agrees at 11 bases. Trimming removed 7 bases from V and 0 bases from J; junction bases left unmatched: 4. This CDR3 is 16 amino acids long.

This clonotype was seen repeatedly, ten times or more. The chain combines TRBV27 with TRBJ1-6; perhaps TRBD1 as D (5 bases). Trimming stripped 0 bases from V and 3 bases from J, with 6 bases between. Germline V lookup: CDR1 MNHEY, CDR2 SMNVEV (reference sequence). This CDR3 region has 15 residues. CDR3 in DNA: TGTGCCAGCAGTTTATCCGACAGCTATAATTCACCCCTCCACTTT. Amino acid sequence: CASSLSDSYNSPLHF.

This clonotype was observed many times. The chain employs TRBV3-1 and TRBJ1-3, with D possibly being TRBD1 (6 bases). Trimming took off 1 base at V and 2 bases at J, with 18 bases between the two ends. CDR1 and CDR2 (germline): LGHDT, YNNKEL (reference sequence). There are 18 residues in the CDR3. Here the CDR3 reads CASSQVMVSRGTGNTIYF. CDR3 bases: TGTGCCAGCAGCCAAGTCATGGTCAGCAGGGGAACTGGAAACACCATATATTTT. The variable domain in full, with the rest retrieved from reference TRBV3-1 and TRBJ1-3, is DTAVSQTPKYLVTQMGNDKSIKCEQNLGHDTMYWYKQDSKKFLKIMFSYNNKELIINETVPNRFSPKSPDKAHLNLHINSLELGDSAVYFCASSQVMVSRGTGNTIYFGEGSWLTVV.